This T cell receptor (beta chain) was recovered during a study of regulatory T cells in long-lasting Graves disease. Study in general: The antithyroid drugs taken by newly diagnosed Graves' patients had been used for under 3 months.

The table lists this clonotype with many counts. CDR3-region Arm-PCR and iRepertoire HTBI primers produced the TCR beta libraries. MiXCR, run by TCRdb on the multiplex PCR reads, gives a single entry per CDR3 protein. Among a few hundred thousand distinct CDR3 sequences, less than 15% were seen once, and the ten largest hold approximately 15%. With 6 bases removed from V and 2 bases from J, the gap between germline ends came to 11 bases. Germline loops: CDR1 SQVTM, CDR2 ANQGSEA. The CDR3 is 12 amino acids. Time point denoted: newly diagnosed GD, antithyroid drugs for less than 3 months. Generation of the TCR library employed RNA extracted from PBMCs. These same records also appear under a second study, on T cells in Graves' hyperthyroidism and ophthalmopathy.

Here the sequenced sample was peripheral blood mononuclear cells (PBMCs), taken at new diagnosis, from a patient treated with antithyroid drugs. The clonotype was recovered from a woman in her forties or fifties with Graves disease. The genes are TRBV29-1 and TRBJ2-7; D is possibly TRBD1 or TRBD2 (5 bases each). The CDR3 protein is CSVGEQAYEQYF. CDR3 DNA: TGCAGCGTGGGGGAACAGGCCTACGAGCAGTACTTC.